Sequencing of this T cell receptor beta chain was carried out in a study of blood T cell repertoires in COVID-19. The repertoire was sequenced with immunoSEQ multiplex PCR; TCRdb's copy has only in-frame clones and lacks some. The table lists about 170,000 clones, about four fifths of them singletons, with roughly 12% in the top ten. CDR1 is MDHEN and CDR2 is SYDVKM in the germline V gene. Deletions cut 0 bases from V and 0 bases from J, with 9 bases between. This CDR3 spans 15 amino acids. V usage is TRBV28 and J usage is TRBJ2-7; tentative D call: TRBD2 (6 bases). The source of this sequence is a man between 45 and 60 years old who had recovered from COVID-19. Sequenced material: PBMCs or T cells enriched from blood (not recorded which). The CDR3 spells CASSLWDGSSYEQYF. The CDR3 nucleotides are TGTGCCAGCAGTTTATGGGACGGGAGCTCCTACGAGCAGTACTTC.